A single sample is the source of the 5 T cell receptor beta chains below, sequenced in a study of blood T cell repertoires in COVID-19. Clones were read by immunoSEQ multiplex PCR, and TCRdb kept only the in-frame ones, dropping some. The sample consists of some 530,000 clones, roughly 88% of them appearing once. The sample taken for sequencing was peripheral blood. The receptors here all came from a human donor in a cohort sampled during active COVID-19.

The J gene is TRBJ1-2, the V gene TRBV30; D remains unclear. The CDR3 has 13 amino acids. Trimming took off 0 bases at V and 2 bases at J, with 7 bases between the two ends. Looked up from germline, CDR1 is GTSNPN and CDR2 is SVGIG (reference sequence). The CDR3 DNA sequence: TGTGCCTGGAGTGTATTTGAGAACTATGGCTACACCTTC. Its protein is CAWSVFENYGYTF.

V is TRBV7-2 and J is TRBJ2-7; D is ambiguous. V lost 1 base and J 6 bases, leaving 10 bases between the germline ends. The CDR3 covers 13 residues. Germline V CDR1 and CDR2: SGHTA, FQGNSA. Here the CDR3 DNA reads TGTGCCAGCAGCTTAGAGTCCCAAGCCGAGCAGTACTTC. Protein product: CASSLESQAEQYF.

The CDR3 DNA sequence: TGTGCCTGGAGTGACCGGGATGAAAAACTGTTTTTT. It codes for CAWSDRDEKLFF. V gene TRBV30 combines with J gene TRBJ1-4; D is ambiguous. The V gene lost 1 base and the J gene lost 6 bases, with 6 bases spanning the gap. The CDR3 runs 12 residues. Germline assignment: CDR1 GTSNPN and CDR2 SVGIG (reference sequence).

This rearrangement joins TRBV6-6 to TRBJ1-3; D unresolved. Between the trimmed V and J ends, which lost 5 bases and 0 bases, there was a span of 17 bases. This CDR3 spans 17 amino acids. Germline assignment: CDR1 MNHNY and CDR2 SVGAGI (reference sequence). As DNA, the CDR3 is TGTGCCAGCAGTCTGGGCCCGCCGGCCCTCTCTGGAAACACCATATATTTT. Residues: CASSLGPPALSGNTIYF.

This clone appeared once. In DNA, the CDR3 is TGTGCCAGCAGCCAAGGTACAGGGAGTGTTTCACCCCTCCACTTT. It specifies CASSQGTGSVSPLHF. The genes are TRBV3-1 (or the pseudogene TRBV3-2) and TRBJ1-6; maybe TRBD1 (6 bases). There are 15 residues in the CDR3. Trimming removed 1 base at V and 9 bases at J, with 13 bases between. Germline V gives CDR1 LGHDT, CDR2 YNNKEL (reference sequence).